This T cell receptor (beta chain) derives from a study of T cell repertoires in cytomegalovirus infection. Overall study context: Both a matching HLA type and CMV infection were indicated by public TCR beta signatures. Study-wide findings and caveats: The study found HLA-C-restricted CMV-specific TCR beta clonotypes dominating the ex vivo response. Summed public TCR beta family frequency identified CMV carriers bearing the relevant HLA.

As regards this clonotype: What it recognizes is unknown.

TCRdb used MiXCR to reprocess the reads, holding one entry per CDR3 protein. The repertoire includes 150,000 or so distinct CDR3 sequences, around 20% of them detected once, and 10% to 11% sits in the top ten. CDR1 and CDR2 from the germline V gene are LGHNA and YSLEER. Trimming took off 1 base at V and 9 bases at J, with 13 bases between the two ends. This CDR3 comprises 15 residues. This chain links TRBV4-3 with TRBJ1-6; D possibly corresponds to TRBD1 (5 bases). Source material: PBMCs. The TCR originated in a human donor in good health (CMV status not recorded). Some clones in this sample may be carry-over from other donors' samples. In DNA form, the CDR3 reads TGCGCCAGCAGCCAAGGCGGCGGGGGGATTTCACCCCTCCACTTT. Its protein is CASSQGGGGISPLHF.